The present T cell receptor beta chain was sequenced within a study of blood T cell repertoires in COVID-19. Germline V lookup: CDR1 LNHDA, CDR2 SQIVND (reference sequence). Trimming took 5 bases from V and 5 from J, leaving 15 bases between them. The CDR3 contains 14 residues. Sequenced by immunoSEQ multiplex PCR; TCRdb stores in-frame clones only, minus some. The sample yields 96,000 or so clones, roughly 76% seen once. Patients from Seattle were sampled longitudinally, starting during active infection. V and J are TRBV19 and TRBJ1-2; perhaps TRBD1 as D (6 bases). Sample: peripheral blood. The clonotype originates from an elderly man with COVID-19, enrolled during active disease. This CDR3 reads CASSPRTAFYGYTF. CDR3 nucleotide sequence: TGTGCCAGTAGTCCTCGGACAGCTTTTTATGGCTACACCTTC.